This T cell receptor beta chain is drawn from a study of beta chain features in type 1 diabetes. Expressed TCRB transcripts were sequenced because the isolated RNA had all been reverse transcribed beforehand. Sequenced naive, central memory and regulatory T cell samples produced an average of roughly 3.6 million reads. The table came from immunoSEQ multiplex PCR; TCRdb's copy has only in-frame clones and leaves some out. The table records about 160,000 clones, 8% to 9.5% of them present only once. CDR1 and CDR2 (germline): SGHAT, FQNNGV. Trimming removed 5 bases from V and 3 bases from J, with 13 bases in between. The CDR3 consists of 14 residues. General study findings and limits: There was a moderate but significant shortening of TCRB CDR3s in all four CD4+ subsets of Type 1 diabetes patients. Still unanswered here is whether HLA type influences TCRB rearrangement. The study found that naive, central memory and Treg TCRB repertoires appeared more similar in patients than in healthy donors.

In its sample, this clone was seen a few times. Its antigen is undetermined. Over 95% purity was reached by all sorted populations. This clonotype was obtained from a woman between 18 and 30 years old with type 1 diabetes. Sequencing was done on a sample of central memory CD4+ T cells from blood. The genes are TRBV11-2 and TRBJ1-2, with unresolved D. CDR3 sequence (DNA): TGTGCCAGCAGCCCTCCGGCGGGGTACTATGGCTACACCTTC. As protein: CASSPPAGYYGYTF.